This T cell receptor beta chain was captured by sequencing in a study of blood T cell repertoires in COVID-19. Allocation to cohorts depended on clinical history reported by the participants. The CDR3 contains 14 residues. Trimming at V came to 4 bases and at J to 4 bases, leaving 6 bases not matched to a gene. CDR1 SGHDT and CDR2 YYEEEE come from the germline V gene. Sequencing was performed with immunoSEQ multiplex PCR; in TCRdb, only in-frame clones are kept and a portion is missing. Of about 170,000 clones listed, less than 85% were seen once; the top ten hold approximately 12%. The chain recombines TRBV5-6 with TRBJ2-7; 9 bases align to TRBD1. Sequenced material: PBMCs or T cells enriched from blood (not recorded which). This clonotype originated in a man aged 45-65 years who had recovered from COVID-19. CDR3 amino acids: CASSPDRGQYEQYF. The CDR3 coding sequence is TGTGCCAGCAGCCCGGACAGGGGACAGTACGAGCAGTACTTC.